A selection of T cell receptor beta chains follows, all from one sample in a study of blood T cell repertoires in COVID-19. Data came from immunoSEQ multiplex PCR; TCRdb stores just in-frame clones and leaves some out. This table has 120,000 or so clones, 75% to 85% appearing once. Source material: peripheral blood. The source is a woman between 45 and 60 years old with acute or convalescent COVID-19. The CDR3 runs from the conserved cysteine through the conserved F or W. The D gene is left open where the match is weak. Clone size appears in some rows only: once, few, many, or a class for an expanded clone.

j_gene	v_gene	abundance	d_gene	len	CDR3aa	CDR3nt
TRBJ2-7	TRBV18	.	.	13	CASSPREGGEQYF	TGTGCCAGCTCACCACGTGAAGGGGGCGAGCAGTACTTC
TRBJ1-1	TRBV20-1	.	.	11	CSASPGVAAFF	TGCAGTGCTAGTCCAGGGGTTGCAGCTTTCTTT
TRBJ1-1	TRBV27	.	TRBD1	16	CASSATGGGMLTEAFF	TGTGCCAGCAGTGCTACAGGGGGCGGAATGTTGACTGAAGCTTTCTTT
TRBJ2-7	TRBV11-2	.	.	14	CASSFNGEVDEQYF	TGTGCCAGCAGCTTTAACGGGGAAGTGGACGAGCAGTACTTC
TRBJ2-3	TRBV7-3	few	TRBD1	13	CASSFRQGDTQYF	TGTGCCAGCAGCTTTCGACAGGGGGATACGCAGTATTTT
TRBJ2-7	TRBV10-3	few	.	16	CAISESGEGGSYEQYF	TGTGCCATCAGTGAGTCGGGAGAGGGCGGCTCCTACGAGCAGTACTTC
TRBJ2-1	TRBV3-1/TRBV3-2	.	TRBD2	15	CASSHTSGAWNEQFF	TGTGCCAGCAGCCATACTAGCGGGGCTTGGAATGAGCAGTTCTTC
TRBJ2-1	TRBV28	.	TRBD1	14	CASSGTGFSDEQFF	TGTGCCAGCAGCGGGACAGGGTTTTCGGATGAGCAGTTCTTC
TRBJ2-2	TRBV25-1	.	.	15	CASSEHGEDDGELFF	TGTGCCAGCAGTGAACACGGAGAAGATGACGGGGAGCTGTTTTTT
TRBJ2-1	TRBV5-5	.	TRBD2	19	CASSLVSQRERSPYNEQFF	TGTGCCAGCAGCTTGGTGTCACAGCGGGAGAGGTCCCCCTACAATGAGCAGTTCTTC
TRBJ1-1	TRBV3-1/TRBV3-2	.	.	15	CASSLRTGRNTEAFF	TGTGCCAGCAGCCTGCGTACAGGGAGGAACACTGAAGCTTTCTTT
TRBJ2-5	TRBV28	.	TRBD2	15	CASSSGSSGQETQYF	TGTGCCAGCAGTTCTGGATCTAGCGGGCAAGAGACCCAGTACTTC
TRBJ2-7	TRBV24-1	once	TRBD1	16	CATSDTPGQGSYEQYF	TGTGCCACCAGTGACACCCCGGGACAGGGCTCCTACGAGCAGTACTTC
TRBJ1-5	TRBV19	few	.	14	CASSIEVGVQPQHF	TGTGCCAGTAGTATAGAGGTGGGAGTTCAGCCCCAGCATTTT
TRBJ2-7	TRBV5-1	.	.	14	CASSPDRRPYEQYF	TGCGCCAGCAGCCCAGACAGGCGGCCCTACGAGCAGTACTTC
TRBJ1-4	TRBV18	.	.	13	CASSPGRNEKLFF	TGTGCCAGCTCACCAGGGCGCAATGAAAAACTGTTTTTT
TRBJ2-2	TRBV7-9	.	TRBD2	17	CASSLAGGTSLLGELFF	TGTGCCAGCAGCTTAGCAGGGGGGACTAGCCTTCTTGGGGAGCTGTTTTTT
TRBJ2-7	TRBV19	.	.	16	CASSIWYGDTAYEQYF	TGTGCCAGTAGTATATGGTATGGGGACACGGCCTACGAGCAGTACTTC
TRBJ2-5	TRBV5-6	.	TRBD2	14	CASSQGTRIETQYF	TGTGCCAGCAGCCAGGGGACTAGGATAGAGACCCAGTACTTC
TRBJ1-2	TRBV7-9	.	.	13	CASSLGRAHGYTF	TGTGCCAGCAGCTTAGGGAGAGCCCATGGCTACACCTTC
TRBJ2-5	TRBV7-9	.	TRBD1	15	CASKPWTGEQETQYF	TGTGCCAGCAAACCGTGGACAGGGGAGCAAGAGACCCAGTACTTC
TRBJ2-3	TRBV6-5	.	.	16	CASSYSMRGSTDTQYF	TGTGCCAGCAGTTACTCGATGCGGGGCAGCACAGATACGCAGTATTTT
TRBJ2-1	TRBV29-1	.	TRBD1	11	CSVWTGREQFF	TGCAGCGTCTGGACAGGGAGAGAGCAGTTCTTC
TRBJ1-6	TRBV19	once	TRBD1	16	CASRDDRDSYNSPLHF	TGTGCCAGTAGGGACGACAGGGACTCCTATAATTCACCCCTCCACTTT
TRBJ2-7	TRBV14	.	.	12	CASSQDGPVQYF	TGTGCCAGCAGCCAAGATGGGCCGGTGCAGTACTTC
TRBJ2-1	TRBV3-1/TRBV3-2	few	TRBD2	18	CASSQWTSGFRDYNEQFF	TGTGCCAGCAGCCAGTGGACTAGCGGGTTTAGGGACTACAATGAGCAGTTCTTC
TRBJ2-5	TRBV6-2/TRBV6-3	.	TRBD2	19	CASSSLVREGHSLPETQYF	TGTGCCAGCAGTTCATTGGTCCGGGAGGGGCACTCCCTTCCGGAGACCCAGTACTTC
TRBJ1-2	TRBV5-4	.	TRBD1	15	CASSLGGQERIGYTF	TGTGCCAGCAGCTTGGGCGGACAGGAGCGAATTGGCTACACCTTC
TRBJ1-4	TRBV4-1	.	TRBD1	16	CASSPGTARSNEKLFF	TGCGCCAGCAGCCCGGGGACAGCAAGAAGTAATGAAAAACTGTTTTTT
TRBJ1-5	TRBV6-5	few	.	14	CASSQGKDNQPQHF	TGTGCCAGCAGTCAGGGTAAGGACAATCAGCCCCAGCATTTT
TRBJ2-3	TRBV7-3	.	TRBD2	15	CASSFRSGRTDTQYF	TGTGCCAGCAGCTTTCGTAGCGGGAGGACAGATACGCAGTATTTT
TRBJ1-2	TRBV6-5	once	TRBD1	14	CASTPGTGHYGYTF	TGTGCCAGTACCCCCGGGACAGGGCACTACGGCTACACCTTC
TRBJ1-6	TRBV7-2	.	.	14	CASNPDRNNSPLHF	TGTGCCAGCAACCCGGACAGAAATAATTCACCCCTCCACTTT
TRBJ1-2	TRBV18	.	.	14	CASSPGVEGYGYTF	TGTGCCAGCTCACCAGGAGTGGAGGGCTATGGCTACACCTTC
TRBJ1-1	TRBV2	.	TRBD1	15	CASTRRQGMNTEAFF	TGTGCCAGCACCCGACGACAGGGGATGAACACTGAAGCTTTCTTT
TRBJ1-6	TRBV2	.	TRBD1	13	CASSGTATSPLHF	TGTGCCAGCTCCGGGACAGCAACTTCACCCCTCCACTTT
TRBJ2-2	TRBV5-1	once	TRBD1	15	CASSSGTGESGELFF	TGCGCCAGCAGCTCCGGGACAGGGGAATCCGGGGAGCTGTTTTTT
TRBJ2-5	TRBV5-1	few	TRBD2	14	CASSFTSGQETQYF	TGCGCCAGCAGCTTTACTAGCGGACAAGAGACCCAGTACTTC
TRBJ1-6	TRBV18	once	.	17	CASSSGRGSSYNSPLHF	TGTGCCAGCTCATCCGGACGGGGTAGCTCCTATAATTCACCCCTCCACTTT
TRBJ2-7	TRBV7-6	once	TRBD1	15	CASSAARDRTYEQYF	TGTGCCAGCAGCGCAGCCCGGGACAGGACCTACGAGCAGTACTTC
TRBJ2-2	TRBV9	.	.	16	CASSRDGQGNTGELFF	TGTGCCAGCAGCCGAGATGGGCAGGGGAACACCGGGGAGCTGTTTTTT
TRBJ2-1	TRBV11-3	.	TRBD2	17	CASSLGATSGRYNEQFF	TGTGCCAGCAGCTTAGGGGCCACTAGCGGGAGATACAATGAGCAGTTCTTC
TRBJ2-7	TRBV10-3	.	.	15	CAISESTEINDEQYF	TGTGCCATCAGTGAGTCGACGGAGATTAACGACGAGCAGTACTTC
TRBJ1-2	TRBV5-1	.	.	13	CASSLGGHYGYTF	TGCGCCAGCAGCTTGGGCGGGCACTATGGCTACACCTTC
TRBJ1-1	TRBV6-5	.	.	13	CASSYRSGTEAFF	TGTGCCAGCAGTTACAGGTCCGGGACTGAAGCTTTCTTT
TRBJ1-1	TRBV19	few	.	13	CASSIGPGTEAFF	TGTGCCAGTAGTATAGGACCCGGGACTGAAGCTTTCTTT
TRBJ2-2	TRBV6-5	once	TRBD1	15	CASSRDRRGTGELFF	TGTGCCAGCAGCCGGGACAGGAGAGGGACCGGGGAGCTGTTTTTT
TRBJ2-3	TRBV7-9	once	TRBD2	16	CASSLASGRSTDTQYF	TGTGCCAGCAGCTTAGCTAGCGGGAGGTCGACAGATACGCAGTATTTT
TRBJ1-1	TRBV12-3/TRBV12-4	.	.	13	CASTLPMDTEAFF	TGTGCCAGCACCCTCCCTATGGACACTGAAGCTTTCTTT
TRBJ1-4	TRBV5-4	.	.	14	CASSFRGRNEKLFF	TGTGCCAGCAGCTTTCGAGGGCGAAATGAAAAACTGTTTTTT